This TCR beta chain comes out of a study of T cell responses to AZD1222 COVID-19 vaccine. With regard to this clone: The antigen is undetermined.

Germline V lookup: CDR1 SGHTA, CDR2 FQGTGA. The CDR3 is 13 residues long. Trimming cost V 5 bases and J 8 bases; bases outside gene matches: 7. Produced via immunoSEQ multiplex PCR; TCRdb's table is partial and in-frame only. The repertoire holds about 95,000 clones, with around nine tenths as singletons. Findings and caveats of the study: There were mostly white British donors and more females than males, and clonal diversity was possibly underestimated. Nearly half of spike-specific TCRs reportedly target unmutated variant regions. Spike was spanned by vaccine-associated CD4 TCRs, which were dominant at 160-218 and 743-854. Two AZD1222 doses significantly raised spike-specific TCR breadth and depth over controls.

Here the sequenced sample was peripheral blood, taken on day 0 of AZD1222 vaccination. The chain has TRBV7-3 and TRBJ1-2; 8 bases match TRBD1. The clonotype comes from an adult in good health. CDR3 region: CASSIGQGRGYTF. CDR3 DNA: TGTGCCAGCAGCATCGGACAGGGCCGAGGCTACACCTTC.